Reported below is one T cell receptor (beta chain). This specimen belongs to a study of CD8 T cells in ankylosing spondylitis. The CDR3 consists of 16 residues. Germline V gene sequence: CDR1 DFQATT, CDR2 SNEGSKA (reference sequence). V was cut by 3 bases and J by 0 bases, with 15 bases left in between. TCRdb ran MiXCR on the 5' RACE reads and lists one entry per CDR3 protein. The repertoire holds 380,000 or so distinct CDR3 sequences, 20% seen once, with about 12% in the top ten. The TCR was taken from a male donor with ankylosing spondylitis or in good health (not recorded which). V usage is TRBV20-1 and J usage is TRBJ2-1; no clear D. Sequenced sample: blood, either unsorted or a sorted T cell fraction (not recorded which). The CDR3 region has the DNA TGCAGTGCTAGGGCCCTTTACCGCACCTCCTACAATGAGCAGTTCTTC. This translates into CSARALYRTSYNEQFF.